This record covers a single T cell receptor beta chain. The antigen is undetermined. The repertoire was sequenced with immunoSEQ multiplex PCR; TCRdb's copy has only in-frame clones and lacks some. The sample carries about 120,000 clones, about nine tenths recorded once. The entry originates in a study of T cell responses to AZD1222 COVID-19 vaccine. Study-wide results and caveats: Unmutated regions of variants are reportedly targeted by nearly half of spike-specific TCRs. Only after the peak T cell response were repertoires sampled.

The V gene lost 1 base and the J gene lost 3 bases, with 10 bases spanning the gap. The CDR3 covers 14 residues. The germline gives CDR1 SGHKS, CDR2 YYEKEE (reference sequence). The chain uses TRBV5-5 and TRBJ1-1; no reliable D call. Source: peripheral blood, taken on day 0 of AZD1222 vaccination. This sequence was found in an adult in good health. CDR3 loop: CASSLSSGYTEAFF. CDR3 sequence (DNA): TGTGCCAGCAGCTTGTCCTCCGGATACACTGAAGCTTTCTTT.